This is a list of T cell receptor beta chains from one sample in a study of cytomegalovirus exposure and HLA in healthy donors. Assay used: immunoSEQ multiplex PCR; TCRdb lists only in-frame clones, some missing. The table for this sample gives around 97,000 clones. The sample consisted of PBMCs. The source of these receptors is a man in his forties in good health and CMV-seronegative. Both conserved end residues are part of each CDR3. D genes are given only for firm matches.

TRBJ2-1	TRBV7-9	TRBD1	TGTGCCAGCAGCACGTCGGGACAGGGACTCTTC	CASSTSGQGLF
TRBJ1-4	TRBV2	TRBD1	TGTGCCAGCAGTGAACAGGGGGCGGTTGAAAAACTGTTTTTT	CASSEQGAVEKLFF
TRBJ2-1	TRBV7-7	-	TGTGCCAGCAGCTTAGATTCAGGGGCCAATGAGCAGTTCTTC	CASSLDSGANEQFF
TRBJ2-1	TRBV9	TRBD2	TGTGCCAGTGGAACTAGCGCAAACAATGAGCAGTTCTTC	CASGTSANNEQFF
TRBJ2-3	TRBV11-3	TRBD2	TGTGCCAGCAGCCCAGGACTAGCGGGGGACACAGATACGCAGTATTTT	CASSPGLAGDTDTQYF
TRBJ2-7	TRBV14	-	TGTGCCAGCAGCCAGCACGGGACATCGGTTAGGTACGAGCAGTACTTC	CASSQHGTSVRYEQYF
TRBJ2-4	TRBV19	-	TGTGCCAGTAGTAAGGGACTCCCGACCAAAAACATTCAGTACTTC	CASSKGLPTKNIQYF
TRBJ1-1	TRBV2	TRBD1	TGTGCCAGCAGTGACGGGACAGGAATGATGAACACTGAAGCTTTCTTT	CASSDGTGMMNTEAFF
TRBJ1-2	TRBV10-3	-	TGTGCCACCCGTGGACACGGTTTATATGGCTACACCTTC	CATRGHGLYGYTF
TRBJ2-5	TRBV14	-	TGTGCCAGCAGCCCCGACAGAGTTCAAGAGACCCAGTACTTC	CASSPDRVQETQYF
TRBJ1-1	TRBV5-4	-	TGTGCCAGCAGCAAAGGACAGAAGAACACTGAAGCTTTCTTT	CASSKGQKNTEAFF
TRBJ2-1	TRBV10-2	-	TGCGCCAGCAGTGAGAGGCTAGCATCCTACAATGAGCAGTTCTTC	CASSERLASYNEQFF
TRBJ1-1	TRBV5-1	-	TGCGCCAGCAATTCGGGGACATTCGTCGACACTGAAGCTTTCTTT	CASNSGTFVDTEAFF
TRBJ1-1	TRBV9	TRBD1	TGTGCCAGCAGCGCAGATGGACAGGGACAAGCTTTCTTT	CASSADGQGQAFF
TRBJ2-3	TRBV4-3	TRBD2	TGCGCCAGCAGCCAGCTAGCGGGGGGACTAGATACGCAGTATTTT	CASSQLAGGLDTQYF
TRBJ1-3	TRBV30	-	TGTGCCTGGAGTGATCTAATGACAGGAGCTGGAAACACCATATATTTT	CAWSDLMTGAGNTIYF
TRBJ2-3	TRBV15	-	TGTGCCACCAGCAGAGTGGCAGGTTCTGAAGATACGCAGTATTTT	CATSRVAGSEDTQYF
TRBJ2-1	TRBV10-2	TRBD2	TGCGCCAGCACCTCAGCGGGAGGCCTGAGTAATGAGCAGTTCTTC	CASTSAGGLSNEQFF
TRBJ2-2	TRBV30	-	TGTGCCTGGAGTGCAAACAGAAAGGCCGGGGAGCTGTTTTTT	CAWSANRKAGELFF
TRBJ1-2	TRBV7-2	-	TGTGCCAGCAGCGTCGACAGATATGGCTACACCTTC	CASSVDRYGYTF
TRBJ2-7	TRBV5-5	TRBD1	TGTGCCAGCAGCTCAGGACAGGGATTGTACGAGCAGTACTTC	CASSSGQGLYEQYF
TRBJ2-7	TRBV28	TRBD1	TGTGCCAGCAGTTCGGGACAGACCTTCTACGAGCAGTACTTC	CASSSGQTFYEQYF
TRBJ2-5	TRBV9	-	TGTGCCAGCAGCGTAGGGGCAGGCCAAGAAGAGACCCAGTACTTC	CASSVGAGQEETQYF
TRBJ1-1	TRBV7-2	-	TGTGCCAGCAGCTTAGAAGGGGGATACCTGGACGCTTTCTTT	CASSLEGGYLDAFF
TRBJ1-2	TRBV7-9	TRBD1	TGTGCCAGCAGCTTTGCCGGGACAGGGTTAGGCTACACCTTC	CASSFAGTGLGYTF
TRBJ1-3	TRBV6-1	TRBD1	TGTGCCAGCAGGGAAGGACAGGGCCCCTTGAGGAGCACCATATATTTT	CASREGQGPLRSTIYF
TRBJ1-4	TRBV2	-	TGTGCCAGCAGTCTACAGGGATCTAATGAAAAACTGTTTTTT	CASSLQGSNEKLFF
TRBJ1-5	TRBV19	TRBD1	TGTGCCAGTAGTATGGGACAGGCGAGCAATCAGCCCCAGCATTTT	CASSMGQASNQPQHF
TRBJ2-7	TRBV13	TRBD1	TGTGCCAGCAGCTCCGGACAGGGACAGGGGGCCTACGAGCAGTACTTC	CASSSGQGQGAYEQYF
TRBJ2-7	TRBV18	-	TGTGCCAGCTCACCGATACAGGGAGTCCACGAGCAGTACTTC	CASSPIQGVHEQYF
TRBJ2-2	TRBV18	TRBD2	TGTGCCAGCTCACCAAAGCAGGAGTTTGAGGGGGGACTAGCGGGAGAGGATAACACCGGGGAGCTGTTTTTT	CASSPKQEFEGGLAGEDNTGELFF
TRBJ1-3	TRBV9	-	TGTGCCAGCAGCGTATCGGAGAGGGCTGGAAACACCATATATTTT	CASSVSERAGNTIYF
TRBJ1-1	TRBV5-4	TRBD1	TGTGCCAGCAGCTCTTCGACAGGGGCCTCGAACACTGAAGCTTTCTTT	CASSSSTGASNTEAFF
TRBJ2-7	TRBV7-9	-	TGTGCCAGCAGCTCTGACAGTAGCTCCTACGAGCAGTACTTC	CASSSDSSSYEQYF
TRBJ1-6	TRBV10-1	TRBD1	TGCGCCAGCAGTGCGACAGGGGGCTTGCCACCCCTCCACTTT	CASSATGGLPPLHF